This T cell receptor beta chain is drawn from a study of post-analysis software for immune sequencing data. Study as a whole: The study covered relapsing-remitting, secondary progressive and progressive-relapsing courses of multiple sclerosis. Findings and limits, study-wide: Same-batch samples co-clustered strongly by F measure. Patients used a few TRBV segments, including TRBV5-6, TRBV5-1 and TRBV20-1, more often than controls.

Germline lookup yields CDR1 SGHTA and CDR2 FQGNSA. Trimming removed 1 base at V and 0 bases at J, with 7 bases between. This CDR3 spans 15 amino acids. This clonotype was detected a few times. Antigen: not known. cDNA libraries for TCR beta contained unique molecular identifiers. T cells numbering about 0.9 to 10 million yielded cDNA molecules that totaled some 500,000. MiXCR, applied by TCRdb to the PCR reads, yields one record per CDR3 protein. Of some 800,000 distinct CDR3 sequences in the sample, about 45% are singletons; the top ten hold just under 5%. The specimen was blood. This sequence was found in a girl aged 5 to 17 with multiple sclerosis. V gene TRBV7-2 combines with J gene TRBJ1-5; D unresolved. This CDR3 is CASSLGRYSNQPQHF. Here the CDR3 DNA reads TGTGCCAGCAGCTTAGGACGGTATAGCAATCAGCCCCAGCATTTT.